The 21 T cell receptor beta chains below come from one sample, sequenced in a study of cytomegalovirus exposure and HLA in healthy donors. With 60 Vbeta and 13 Jbeta primers, the PCR was carried out. The method was immunoSEQ multiplex PCR; TCRdb's version includes in-frame clones alone and lacks a portion of them. The sample contains over 150,000 clones, about four fifths of which appear only once. Sequences were obtained from PBMCs. The receptors derive from a woman aged 50 to 65 in good health and CMV-seropositive.

As to this clone: Other DNA variants within this sample encode the same CDR3. The V call is TRBV28, the J call TRBJ2-7; D remains unclear. Germline CDR1 MDHEN, CDR2 SYDVKM. Trimming took 2 bases from V and 3 from J, leaving 2 bases between them. The CDR3 is made up of 11 amino acids. CDR3 in DNA: TGTGCCAGCAGTTTACTCTACGAGCAGTACTTC. Translating gives CASSLLYEQYF.

This clone was recorded a few times. J is TRBJ1-1 and V is TRBV28; the match to TRBD1 covers 11 bases. Germline V gene lookup returns CDR1 MDHEN and CDR2 SYDVKM. The CDR3 consists of 15 residues. Unmatched junction bases numbered 6, after V lost 6 bases and J lost 3 bases. Written as DNA, the CDR3 is TGTGCCAGCAGCGGACAGGGGGCCGGCGACACTGAAGCTTTCTTT. Its translation is CASSGQGAGDTEAFF.

The rearrangement uses TRBV7-9 and TRBJ2-5; possibly TRBD2 for D (5 bases). The CDR3 has 15 residues. From germline, CDR1 is SEHNR and CDR2 FQNEAQ (reference sequence). V was shortened by 0 bases and J by 5 bases, with 13 bases between the two germline ends. The CDR3 DNA reads TGTGCCAGCAGCTTAGCGCCACACCGAGGGGAGACCCAGTACTTC. Translation gives CASSLAPHRGETQYF. Supplemented by reference TRBV7-9 and TRBJ2-5, the full variable domain reads DTGVSQNPRHKITKRGQNVTFRCDPISEHNRLYWYRQTLGQGPEFLTYFQNEAQLEKSRLLSDRFSAERPKGSFSTLEIQRTEQGDSAMYLCASSLAPHRGETQYFGPGTRLLVL.

This clone appeared a single time. The chain is built from TRBV27 and TRBJ2-5; 8 bases line up with TRBD1. The CDR3 loop spans 13 amino acids. After removal of 5 bases from V and 5 bases from J, the junction contained 4 bases not matched to a gene. From germline, CDR1 is MNHEY and CDR2 SMNVEV (reference sequence). This CDR3 reads CASSRDRGETQYF. The CDR3 bases are TGTGCCAGCAGTCGAGACAGGGGTGAGACCCAGTACTTC.

This rearrangement joins TRBV7-8 to TRBJ2-5; TRBD2 might be the D (6 bases). From germline, CDR1 is SGHVS and CDR2 FQNEAQ. Deletions cut 4 bases from V and 2 bases from J, with 20 bases between. The length of the CDR3 is 17 residues. The DNA for the CDR3 is TGTGCCAGCAGCTCAAAGCCGCGGGGCCTACCTCAAGAGACCCAGTACTTC. Protein product: CASSSKPRGLPQETQYF.

The rearrangement uses TRBV7-9 and TRBJ2-6; D unresolved. The CDR3 contains 15 residues. Germline V gene data show CDR1 as SEHNR and CDR2 as FQNEAQ (reference sequence). The V end was cut by 4 bases, the J end by 0 bases, with 7 bases between. The CDR3, as DNA: TGTGCCAGCAGCTATCTGGCCTCTGGGGCCAACGTCCTGACTTTC. This codes for CASSYLASGANVLTF.

This chain connects TRBV27 to TRBJ1-2; D is ambiguous. Trimming pared 1 base from V and 1 base from J, leaving 7 bases between. Germline assignment: CDR1 MNHEY and CDR2 SMNVEV (reference sequence). CDR3 length: 14 residues. CDR3 amino acids: CASSLYGNNYGYTF. The CDR3 nucleotides read TGTGCCAGCAGTTTATACGGGAATAACTATGGCTACACCTTC.

The chain uses TRBV15 and TRBJ1-1, with D hard to call. The germline V and J ends were trimmed by 0 bases and 6 bases, with 5 bases remaining between them. The CDR3 sequence is 12 residues long. From germline, CDR1 is LNHNV and CDR2 YYDKDF (reference sequence). As DNA, the CDR3 is TGTGCCACCAGCAGAGACTCTCCTGAAGCTTTCTTT. Protein product: CATSRDSPEAFF.

The rearrangement links TRBV28 to TRBJ1-3; D perhaps matches TRBD1 (6 bases). CDR1 and CDR2 from the germline V gene are MDHEN and SYDVKM. The CDR3 loop spans 16 amino acids. V dropped 6 bases and J dropped 0 bases, with 15 bases sitting between them. The CDR3 coding sequence is TGTGCCAGCAGGACCCCGGACAGACCCTCTGGAAACACCATATATTTT. It translates to CASRTPDRPSGNTIYF.

The chain couples TRBV19 to TRBJ2-7; D may be TRBD2 (7 bases). The V end was cut by 10 bases, the J end by 5 bases, with 15 bases between. Germline loops: CDR1 LNHDA, CDR2 SQIVND (reference sequence). The CDR3 has 12 residues. In nucleotides, the CDR3 is TGTGCCACCTCGGGGGGCATCCACGAGCAGTACTTC. Translating gives CATSGGIHEQYF.

The rearrangement uses TRBV5-1 and TRBJ1-1, with a weak D call TRBD1 (6 bases). The CDR3 runs 16 residues. Trimming took 0 bases from V and 0 from J, leaving 12 bases between them. Germline loops: CDR1 SGHRS, CDR2 YFSETQ. CDR3 nucleotide sequence: TGCGCCAGCAGCTTGGCCTGGACAGCCATGAACACTGAAGCTTTCTTT. This codes for CASSLAWTAMNTEAFF.

The rearrangement links TRBV19 to TRBJ1-1; TRBD1 might be the D (5 bases). This CDR3 region has 14 residues. V dropped 4 bases and J dropped 3 bases, with 12 bases sitting between them. Looked up from germline, CDR1 is LNHDA and CDR2 is SQIVND (reference sequence). The CDR3: CASSRAGRDTEAFF. As DNA, the CDR3 is TGTGCCAGTAGTAGAGCAGGGAGGGACACTGAAGCTTTCTTT.

The chain is built from TRBV27 and TRBJ1-1; maybe TRBD1 (5 bases). The CDR3 covers 14 residues. The V gene's germline CDR1 is MNHEY and CDR2 SMNVEV (reference sequence). V was shortened by 2 bases and J by 3 bases, with 10 bases between the two germline ends. The CDR3 protein is CASSLRRGYTEAFF. CDR3 bases: TGTGCCAGCAGTTTAAGGCGGGGGTACACTGAAGCTTTCTTT.

This clone has only a few counts. This chain joins TRBV10-3 and TRBJ1-1; D might be TRBD1 (5 bases). Germline CDR1 and CDR2: ENHRY and SYGVKD. The CDR3 consists of 16 residues. The V end lost 3 bases, the J end lost 5 bases, and 19 bases lay between the germline ends. The CDR3 protein is CAISEAGLSPLTEAFF. The CDR3 DNA is TGTGCCATCAGTGAAGCGGGGCTCTCGCCCTTAACTGAAGCTTTCTTT.

The gene calls are TRBV5-3 and TRBJ2-3, with 10 bases lining up with TRBD2. TRBV5-3 falls under the ORF class, with uncertain function. V was pared by 4 bases and J by 4 bases, with 9 bases of the junction left unmatched. There are 16 residues in the CDR3. CDR3 nucleotides: TGTGCCAGAAGCACGAAAGCGGGAGGGCTCGCAGATACGCAGTATTTT. Translated: CARSTKAGGLADTQYF.

The genes are TRBV2 and TRBJ2-1; D unresolved. Between the trimmed V and J ends, which lost 8 bases and 8 bases, there was a span of 19 bases. The CDR3 runs to 14 residues. Germline lookup yields CDR1 SNHLY and CDR2 FYNNEI. In DNA form, the CDR3 reads TGTGCCAGCGAGGCAGCGCGGCTCGGAGATGAGCAGTTCTTC. It codes for CASEAARLGDEQFF.

This clone turned up a few times. CDR3 coding DNA: TGTGCCAGCAGTCGAAGGGGGCCCTACGAGCAGTACTTC. It codes for CASSRRGPYEQYF. The V and J genes are TRBV6-5 and TRBJ2-7, with 7 bases that match TRBD1. Trimming cost V 5 bases and J 2 bases; bases outside gene matches: 3. The germline V gene encodes CDR1 MNHEY and CDR2 SVGAGI. The CDR3 is made up of 13 amino acids.

This clone was seen just once. The rearrangement links TRBV7-8 to TRBJ2-7; perhaps TRBD1 as D (6 bases). There are 14 residues in the CDR3. CDR1 is SGHVS, CDR2 FQNEAQ, per germline. V lost 3 bases to trimming and J lost 6 bases, with 15 bases between them. In nucleotides, the CDR3 is TGTGCCAGCAGCTTTCCAGGGGCCCTTCTCGAGCAGTACTTC. This encodes CASSFPGALLEQYF. Variable domain in full (rest from reference TRBV7-8 and TRBJ2-7): GAGVSQSPRYKVAKRGQDVALRCDPISGHVSLFWYQQALGQGPEFLTYFQNEAQLDKSGLPSDRFFAERPEGSVSTLKIQRTQQEDSAVYLCASSFPGALLEQYFGPGTRLTVT.

J is TRBJ2-7 and V is TRBV27, with a weak D call TRBD1 (6 bases). The CDR3 is made up of 14 amino acids. V was clipped by 6 bases and J by 2 bases, with 14 bases between them. Per germline, CDR1 MNHEY and CDR2 SMNVEV (reference sequence). CDR3 DNA: TGTGCCAGCAGCCCCCTCCGGGACACCTACGAGCAGTACTTC. Translation gives CASSPLRDTYEQYF.

CDR3 region: CASSLQGPTEAFF. CDR3 in DNA: TGTGCCAGCAGCTTGCAGGGTCCCACTGAAGCTTTCTTT. The genes are TRBV5-6 and TRBJ1-1; a weak D match, TRBD1 (5 bases). With 1 base removed from V and 4 bases from J, the gap between germline ends came to 8 bases. This CDR3 comprises 13 residues. Germline V gene lookup returns CDR1 SGHDT and CDR2 YYEEEE.

Remarks on this clone: Mismatch with germline at one junction end may stem from a read error. The same CDR3 is also encoded by other DNA sequences in this sample. V and J are TRBV5-1 and TRBJ2-3, with 10 bases identical to TRBD2. Germline CDR1 and CDR2: SGHRS and YFSETQ. The CDR3 totals 17 residues. CDR3 sequence: CASSLDNSAGGYDTQYF. DNA for the CDR3: TGCGCTAGCAGCTTGGACAATTCAGCGGGAGGGTATGATACGCAGTATTTT.